This T cell receptor beta chain was captured in a study of T cell responses to AZD1222 COVID-19 vaccine. CDR3 length equals 16 residues. V gave up 0 bases and J gave up 4 bases; unmatched junction bases: 8. CDR1 MGHRA and CDR2 YSYEKL come from the germline V gene. TCRdb's copy holds only in-frame clones and misses some; the assay was immunoSEQ multiplex PCR. The profile covers about 150,000 clones, with more than 85% appearing a single time and 1.5% taken by the ten largest. The chain couples TRBV4-1 to TRBJ1-2, with TRBD1 matching 7 bases. The sample here was peripheral blood, taken 28 days after the second AZD1222 dose. The receptor's source is an adult who received the AZD1222 COVID-19 vaccine. The CDR3 bases are TGCGCCAGCAGCCAAGATGACTCAGGGGGAATCTATGGCTACACCTTC. Its translation is CASSQDDSGGIYGYTF.